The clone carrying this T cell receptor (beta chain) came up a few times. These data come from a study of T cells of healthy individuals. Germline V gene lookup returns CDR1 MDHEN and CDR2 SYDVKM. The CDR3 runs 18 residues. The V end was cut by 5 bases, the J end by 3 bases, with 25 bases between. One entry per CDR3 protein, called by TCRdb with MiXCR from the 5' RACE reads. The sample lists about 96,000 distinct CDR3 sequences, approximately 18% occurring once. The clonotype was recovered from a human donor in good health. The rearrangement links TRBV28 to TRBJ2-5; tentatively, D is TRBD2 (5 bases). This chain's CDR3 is CASSPRRWRIAAKETQYF. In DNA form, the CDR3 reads TGTGCCAGCAGTCCCCGGAGGTGGCGGATCGCTGCGAAAGAGACCCAGTACTTC.